Listed here are 3 T cell receptor beta chains from one sample, sequenced in a study of follicular helper T cells after annual influenza vaccination. Using immunoSEQ multiplex PCR, the repertoire was profiled, and TCRdb retains in-frame clones only, with some absent. The sample contains roughly 10,000 clones, approximately 87% of which appear only once. The time point is: 2015-2016 season, 7 days after influenza vaccination. Sequenced here: CXCR5- memory CD4+ T cells sorted from blood, sampled 7 days after influenza vaccination. The source is an adult who received the influenza vaccine.

The chain employs TRBV5-5 and TRBJ1-6, with 7 bases identical to TRBD1. V gave up 4 bases and J gave up 10 bases; unmatched junction bases: 8. The CDR3 is made up of 14 amino acids. Germline V gene lookup returns CDR1 SGHKS and CDR2 YYEKEE (reference sequence). The CDR3 nucleotides read TGTGCCAGCAGCCCAAGGGACAGACCATCACCCCTCCACTTT. Protein: CASSPRDRPSPLHF.

Remarks on this clone: This sample also contains other DNA sequences that code for the same CDR3. The chain is built from TRBV6-6 and TRBJ1-2; D is perhaps TRBD1 (6 bases). The germline V gene encodes CDR1 MNHNY and CDR2 SVGAGI (reference sequence). This CDR3 has 15 amino acids. The germline V and J ends were trimmed by 2 bases and 4 bases, with 14 bases remaining between them. The CDR3 reads CASSYTTGGGYGYTF. The CDR3 DNA reads TGTGCCAGCAGTTACACCACGGGGGGCGGCTATGGCTACACCTTC.

The V call is TRBV2, the J call TRBJ2-7; D is perhaps TRBD1 (6 bases). Per the germline V gene, CDR1 is SNHLY and CDR2 is FYNNEI. Trimming removed 7 bases at V and 6 bases at J, with 19 bases between. The CDR3 spans 14 residues. CDR3 sequence: CASMILEGVGEQYF. The CDR3 bases are TGTGCCAGCATGATTCTAGAGGGGGTGGGCGAGCAGTACTTC.